The present entry profiles one TCR beta chain with its context. What it binds is not known. The sample is drawn from a study of T cell responses to AZD1222 COVID-19 vaccine. Here immunoSEQ multiplex PCR was the method, and the copy in TCRdb shows in-frame clones only, minus some. The sample includes around 99,000 clones, 87% of them seen just once. With 5 bases removed from V and 2 bases from J, the gap between germline ends came to 10 bases. The length of the CDR3 is 13 residues. Per the germline V gene, CDR1 is ENHRY and CDR2 is SYGVKD. General study findings and limits: Recipients of AZD1222 seropositive at baseline numbered only 6 or 7. Nearly half of the spike-specific TCRs reportedly recognize variant regions that carry no mutations.

The source is an adult in good health. The genes are TRBV10-3 and TRBJ2-7; D is undetermined. The sequencing here drew on peripheral blood, taken on day 0 of AZD1222 vaccination. CDR3 amino acids: CAISLQQAYEQYF. DNA of the CDR3: TGTGCCATCAGTTTGCAACAAGCCTACGAGCAGTACTTC.